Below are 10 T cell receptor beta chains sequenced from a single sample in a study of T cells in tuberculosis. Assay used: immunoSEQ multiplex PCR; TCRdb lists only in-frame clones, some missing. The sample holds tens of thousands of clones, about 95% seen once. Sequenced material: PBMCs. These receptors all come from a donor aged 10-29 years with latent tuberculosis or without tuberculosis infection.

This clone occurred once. Here the CDR3 reads CASSIETTGHGYTF. CDR3 nucleotide sequence: TGTGCCAGTAGTATAGAAACGACAGGGCATGGCTACACCTTC. The chain joins TRBV19 to TRBJ1-2, with 7 bases lining up with TRBD1. Germline lookup yields CDR1 LNHDA and CDR2 SQIVND (reference sequence). Unmatched junction bases numbered 4, after V lost 0 bases and J lost 6 bases. This CDR3 region has 14 residues.

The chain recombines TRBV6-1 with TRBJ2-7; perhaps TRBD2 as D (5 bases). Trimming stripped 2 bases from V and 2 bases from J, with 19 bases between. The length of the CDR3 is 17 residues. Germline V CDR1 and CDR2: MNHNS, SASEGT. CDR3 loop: CASSEWGWSGAPYEQYF. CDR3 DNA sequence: TGTGCCAGCAGTGAATGGGGATGGAGCGGAGCCCCCTACGAGCAGTACTTC.

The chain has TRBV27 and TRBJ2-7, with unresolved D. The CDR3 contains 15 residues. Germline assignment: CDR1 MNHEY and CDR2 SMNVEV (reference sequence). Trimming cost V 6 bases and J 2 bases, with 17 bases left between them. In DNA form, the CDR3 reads TGTGCCAGCAGCCTGCAAGCCCCTGGTACCTACGAGCAGTACTTC. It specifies CASSLQAPGTYEQYF.

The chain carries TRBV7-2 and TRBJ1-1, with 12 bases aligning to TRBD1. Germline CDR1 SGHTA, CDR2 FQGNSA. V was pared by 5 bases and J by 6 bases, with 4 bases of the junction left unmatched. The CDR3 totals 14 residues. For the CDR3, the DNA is TGTGCCAGCAGCCGGGACAGGGGGCGACCTGAAGCTTTCTTT. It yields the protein CASSRDRGRPEAFF.

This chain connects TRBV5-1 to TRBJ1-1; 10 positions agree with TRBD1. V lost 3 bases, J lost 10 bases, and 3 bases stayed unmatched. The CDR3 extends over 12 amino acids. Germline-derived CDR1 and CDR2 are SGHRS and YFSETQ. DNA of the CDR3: TGCGCCAGCAGCTCCGGACAGGGGGGAGCTTTCTTT. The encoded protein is CASSSGQGGAFF.

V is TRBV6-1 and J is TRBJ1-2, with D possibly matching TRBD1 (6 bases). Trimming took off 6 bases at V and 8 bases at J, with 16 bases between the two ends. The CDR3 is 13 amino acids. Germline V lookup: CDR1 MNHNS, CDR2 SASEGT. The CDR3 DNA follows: TGTGCCAGCAGCCTATACAGGGTTTTGGGCTACACCTTC. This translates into CASSLYRVLGYTF.

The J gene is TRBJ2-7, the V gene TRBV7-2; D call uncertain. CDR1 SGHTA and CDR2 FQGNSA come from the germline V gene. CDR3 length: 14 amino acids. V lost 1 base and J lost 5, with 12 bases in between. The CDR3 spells CASSLDRVFDEQYF. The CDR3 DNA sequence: TGTGCCAGCAGCTTAGACAGAGTTTTTGACGAGCAGTACTTC.

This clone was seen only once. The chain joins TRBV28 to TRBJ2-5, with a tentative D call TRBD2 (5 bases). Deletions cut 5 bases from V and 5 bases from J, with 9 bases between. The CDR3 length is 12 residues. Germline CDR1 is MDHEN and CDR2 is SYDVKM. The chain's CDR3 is CASSERAETQYF. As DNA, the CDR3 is TGTGCCAGCAGTGAGAGGGCGGAGACCCAGTACTTC.

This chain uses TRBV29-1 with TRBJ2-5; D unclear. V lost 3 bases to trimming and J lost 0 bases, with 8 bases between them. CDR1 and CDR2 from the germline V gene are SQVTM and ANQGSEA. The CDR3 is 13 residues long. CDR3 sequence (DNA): TGCAGCGTTGAGTGCGAGAACCAAGAGACCCAGTACTTC. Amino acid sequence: CSVECENQETQYF.

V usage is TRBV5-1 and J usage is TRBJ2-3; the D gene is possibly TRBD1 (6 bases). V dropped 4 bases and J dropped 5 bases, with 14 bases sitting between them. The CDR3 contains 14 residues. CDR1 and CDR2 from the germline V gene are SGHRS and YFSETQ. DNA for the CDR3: TGCGCCAGCAGCATCAGAGGGGGTTTAGATACGCAGTATTTT. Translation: CASSIRGGLDTQYF.